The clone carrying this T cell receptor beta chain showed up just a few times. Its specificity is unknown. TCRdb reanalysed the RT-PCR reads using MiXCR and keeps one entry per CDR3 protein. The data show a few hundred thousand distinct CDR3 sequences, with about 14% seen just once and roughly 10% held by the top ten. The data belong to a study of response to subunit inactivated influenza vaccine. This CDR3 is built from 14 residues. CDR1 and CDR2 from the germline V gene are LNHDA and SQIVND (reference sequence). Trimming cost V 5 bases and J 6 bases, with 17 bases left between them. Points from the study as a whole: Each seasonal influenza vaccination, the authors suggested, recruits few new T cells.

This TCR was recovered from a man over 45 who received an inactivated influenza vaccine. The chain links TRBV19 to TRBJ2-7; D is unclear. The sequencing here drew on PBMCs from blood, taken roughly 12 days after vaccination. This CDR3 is CASSRFGLSFEQYF. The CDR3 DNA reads TGTGCCAGTAGTCGTTTCGGGCTCTCATTCGAGCAGTACTTC.